This record looks at one T cell receptor (beta chain) sequence and its context. Preparing the TCRbeta library involved the use of unique molecular identifiers. In TCRdb, the PCR reads were re-called with MiXCR into one record per CDR3 protein. The repertoire holds about 980,000 distinct CDR3 sequences, with roughly 29% as singletons. This CDR3 is built from 20 residues. Per the germline V gene, CDR1 is MNHEY and CDR2 is SVGEGT. V shed 0 bases and J shed 1 base, with 24 bases lying between them. The data derive from a study of T-cell reconstitution after alpha-beta-depleted transplantation in children.

The starting material was PBMCs, mostly from graft donor cells, obtained 360 days after TCRalphabeta/CD19-depleted stem cell transplant. The sequence came from a boy under three years old who had a stem cell transplant for SCID, so the T cells may come from the graft donor. The chain joins TRBV6-2 or TRBV6-3 to TRBJ2-5, with D maybe TRBD1 (6 bases). CDR3 nucleotides: TGTGCCAGCAGTTACTCGATCTTCCGGGCCGGGACACTACCCCAAGAGACCCAGTACTTC. It codes for CASSYSIFRAGTLPQETQYF.